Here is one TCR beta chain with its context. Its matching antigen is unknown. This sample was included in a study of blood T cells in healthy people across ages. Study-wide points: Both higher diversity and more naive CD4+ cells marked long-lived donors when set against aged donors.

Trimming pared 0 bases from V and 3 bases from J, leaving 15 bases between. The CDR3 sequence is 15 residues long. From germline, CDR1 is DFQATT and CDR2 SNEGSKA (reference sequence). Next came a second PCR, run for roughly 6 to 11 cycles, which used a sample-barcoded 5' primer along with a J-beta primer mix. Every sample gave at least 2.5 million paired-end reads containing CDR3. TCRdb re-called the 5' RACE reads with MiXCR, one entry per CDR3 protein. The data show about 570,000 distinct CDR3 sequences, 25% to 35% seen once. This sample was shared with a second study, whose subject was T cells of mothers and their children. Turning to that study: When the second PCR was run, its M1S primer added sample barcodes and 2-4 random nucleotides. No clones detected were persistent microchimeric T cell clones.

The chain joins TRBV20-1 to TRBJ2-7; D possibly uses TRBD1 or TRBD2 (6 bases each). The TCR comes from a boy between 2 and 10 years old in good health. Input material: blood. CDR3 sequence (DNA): TGCAGTGCTAGAGATTCCGGGGGCCCAGTCTACGAGCAGTACTTC. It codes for CSARDSGGPVYEQYF.